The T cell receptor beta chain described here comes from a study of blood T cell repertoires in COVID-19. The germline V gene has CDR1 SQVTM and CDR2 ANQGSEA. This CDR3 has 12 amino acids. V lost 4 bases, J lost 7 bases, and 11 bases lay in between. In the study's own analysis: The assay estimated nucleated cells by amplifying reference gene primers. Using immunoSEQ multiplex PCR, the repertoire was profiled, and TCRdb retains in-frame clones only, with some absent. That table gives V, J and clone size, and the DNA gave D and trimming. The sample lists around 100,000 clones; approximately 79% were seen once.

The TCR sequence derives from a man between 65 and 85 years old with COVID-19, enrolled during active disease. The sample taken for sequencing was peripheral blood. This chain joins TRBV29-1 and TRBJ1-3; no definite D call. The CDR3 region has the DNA TGCAGCGTTGTCATGGCGGGGAACACCATATATTTT. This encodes CSVVMAGNTIYF.